Listed below are T cell receptor beta chains from one sample, sequenced in a study of OX40 agonist ivuxolimab in advanced cancers. Measured with immunoSEQ multiplex PCR; TCRdb has only the in-frame clones, and not every one. The sample yields about 37,000 clones, more than 85% seen once. Sample: CD4+ or CD8+ T cells sorted from blood, taken in a trial of the OX40 agonist ivuxolimab. These receptors originate from an adult with an advanced solid tumor such as melanoma, head and neck, liver or kidney cancer. Both conserved end residues are part of each CDR3. D genes are given only for firm matches. Not every row has a clone size; where given, it reads once, few, many or a size class.

17	TRBV11-2	-	TRBJ2-5	-	TGTGCCAGCAGCCCGACTTATCCGGGACGGGGACAAGAGACCCAGTACTTC	CASSPTYPGRGQETQYF
16	TRBV7-9	-	TRBJ2-5	-	TGTGCCAGCAGCTTAGCAGGGTCACTATCTCAAGAGACCCAGTACTTC	CASSLAGSLSQETQYF
14	TRBV7-8	-	TRBJ1-5	-	TGTGCCAGCAGCCTAAAGACAGGTCCCCATCCCCAGCATTTT	CASSLKTGPHPQHF
12	TRBV11-2	-	TRBJ1-2	-	TGTGCCAGCAGCTTAGAGGGGCAGAACTTTGGCTTC	CASSLEGQNFGF
13	TRBV11-3	-	TRBJ2-3	-	TGTGCCAGCAGATTACAGGGAGAAGATACGCAGTATTTT	CASRLQGEDTQYF
14	TRBV9	-	TRBJ2-3	-	TGTGCCAGCAGCGATGGTGGTAGCACAGATACGCAGTATTTT	CASSDGGSTDTQYF
15	TRBV7-2	-	TRBJ1-4	-	TGTGCCAGCAGCTTAGCTGGGGACTTGAGTGGAAAACTGTTTTTT	CASSLAGDLSGKLFF
13	TRBV2	-	TRBJ1-2	-	TGTGCCAGCAGTGAAGGCGGAAAAATCGGCTACACCTTC	CASSEGGKIGYTF
20	TRBV7-6	-	TRBJ1-1	TRBD1	TGTGCCAGCAGCATTCCTGAGGTTAACCGGGACAGGGTAAGGGGGACTGAAGCTTTCTTT	CASSIPEVNRDRVRGTEAFF
16	TRBV7-9	once	TRBJ2-7	TRBD1	TGTGCCAGCAGCTTATTCTCGACAGGGGGATCCTACGAGCAGTACTTC	CASSLFSTGGSYEQYF
18	TRBV29-1	-	TRBJ2-3	-	TGCAGCGTTCTCCCGACTAGTGGGGGCCCTAAGGACACAGATACGCAGTATTTT	CSVLPTSGGPKDTDTQYF
14	TRBV4-3	-	TRBJ1-2	-	TGCGCCAGCAGCCAAGATCGCAGGGGAGATGGCTACACCTTC	CASSQDRRGDGYTF
16	TRBV11-1	-	TRBJ2-5	TRBD1	TGTGCCAGCAGCTTCAGACGGGACAGGGAGGGCGAGACCCAGTACTTC	CASSFRRDREGETQYF
12	TRBV19	-	TRBJ1-5	-	TGTGCCAGTAGCGCAGGGTATCAGCCCCAGCATTTT	CASSAGYQPQHF
16	TRBV6-5	-	TRBJ1-2	-	TGTGCCAGCAGTTATTACGGAGTCCGGGATAACTATGGCTACACCTTC	CASSYYGVRDNYGYTF
13	TRBV19	-	TRBJ2-5	TRBD2	TGTGCCAGTAGGTATAGCGGGCAAGAGACCCAGTACTTC	CASRYSGQETQYF
18	TRBV27	once	TRBJ2-7	-	TGTGCCAGCAGCCGCCAACGTTTACCGGGACTGGCTCGCTACGAGCAGTACTTC	CASSRQRLPGLARYEQYF
14	TRBV5-1	-	TRBJ2-5	TRBD1	TGCGCCAGCAGCGTGGGACAGGGGATAGAGACCCAGTACTTC	CASSVGQGIETQYF
12	TRBV25-1	-	TRBJ2-2	-	TGTGCCAGCAGTGAGTTCACCGGGGAGCTGTTTTTT	CASSEFTGELFF
14	TRBV2	-	TRBJ2-5	TRBD1	TGTGCCAGCAGTCCACAGGGGTCGGAAGAGACCCAGTACTTC	CASSPQGSEETQYF
15	TRBV5-5	-	TRBJ2-7	TRBD2	TGTGCCAGCAGCTTGGCCCCGGGGGAGGGATACGAGCAGTACTTC	CASSLAPGEGYEQYF
14	TRBV7-9	-	TRBJ1-2	-	TGTGCCAGCAGCGCTTCCGGGACCCGGTGGGGCTACACCTTC	CASSASGTRWGYTF
13	TRBV7-9	-	TRBJ1-5	TRBD1	TGTGCCAGCAGCGGGACAGGGGATCAGCCCCAGCATTTT	CASSGTGDQPQHF
15	TRBV7-2	once	TRBJ2-7	-	TGTGCCAGCAGCAACGATCCCCGGTGGGTTTACGAGCAGTACTTC	CASSNDPRWVYEQYF
14	TRBV19	-	TRBJ1-2	TRBD1	TGTGCCAGTAGTATAGGACCAGGGGGCCCTGGCTACACCTTC	CASSIGPGGPGYTF
11	TRBV29-1	-	TRBJ2-5	-	TGCAGCGTTTCCCGTCAAGAGACCCAGTACTTC	CSVSRQETQYF
15	TRBV27	-	TRBJ2-2	TRBD1	TGTGCCAGCAGTTTAGGACAGGGGTATACCGGGGAGCTGTTTTTT	CASSLGQGYTGELFF
16	TRBV4-3	-	TRBJ1-4	-	TGCGCCAGCAGCCAAGACCCGGGTTCCTTCGACGAAAAACTGTTTTTT	CASSQDPGSFDEKLFF
14	TRBV5-1	-	TRBJ2-2	-	TGCGCCAGCAGCTCGGGACAGAACACCGGGGAGCTGTTTTTT	CASSSGQNTGELFF
13	TRBV28	-	TRBJ2-7	TRBD1	TGTGCCAGCAGGACAGGGGGCGCAGGAGAGCAGTACTTC	CASRTGGAGEQYF
15	TRBV9	-	TRBJ1-6	TRBD1	TGTGCCAGCAGCGCCAATACAGGGGAAGAGTCACCCCTCCACTTT	CASSANTGEESPLHF
14	TRBV29-1	-	TRBJ1-5	-	TGCAGCGTATGGGGGGGTTATAGCAATCAGCCCCAGCATTTT	CSVWGGYSNQPQHF
11	TRBV7-2	-	TRBJ2-1	-	TGTGCCAGCAGCCTCGTATGGGAGCAGTTCTTC	CASSLVWEQFF
15	TRBV5-5	-	TRBJ1-1	TRBD1	TGTGCCAGCAGCGGAGGGACAGGGTATGTTGCTGAAGCTTTCTTT	CASSGGTGYVAEAFF
11	TRBV2	-	TRBJ2-5	-	TGTGCCAGCATAACTGGGGAGACCCAGTACTTC	CASITGETQYF
15	TRBV6-5	-	TRBJ1-5	TRBD1	TGTGCCAGCAGCCCCGGGACAGGGTTTAATCAGCCCCAGCATTTT	CASSPGTGFNQPQHF
13	TRBV21-1	-	TRBJ2-4	-	TGTACCCGGGGGGAGCTAGCCAAAAACATTCAGTACTTC	CTRGELAKNIQYF
15	TRBV27	once	TRBJ2-3	-	TGTGCCAGCAGTGCGTTCGGTCTGGACACAGATACGCAGTATTTT	CASSAFGLDTDTQYF
15	TRBV27	-	TRBJ1-1	-	TGTGCCAGCAGTTTCCAGGGCCGGGTGAACACTGAAGCTTTCTTT	CASSFQGRVNTEAFF
15	TRBV5-1	-	TRBJ2-3	-	TGCGCCAGCAGACCGAACCCCCGAGGGTCAGATACGCAGTATTTT	CASRPNPRGSDTQYF
16	TRBV5-6	-	TRBJ2-5	-	TGTGCCAGCAGTATGACCCCCGGGGGCCTGGCAGAGACCCAGTACTTC	CASSMTPGGLAETQYF
16	TRBV5-6	-	TRBJ1-3	-	TGTGCCAGCACCCCAGCCCAGAGAGGGTCTGGAAACACCATATATTTT	CASTPAQRGSGNTIYF
15	TRBV5-4	-	TRBJ1-1	TRBD1	TGTGCCAGCAGCTCGGGGACAGGGCTTTGGACTGAAGCTTTCTTT	CASSSGTGLWTEAFF
13	TRBV28	once	TRBJ1-2	-	TGTGCCAGTATCGACAACTTCAACTATGGCTACACCTTC	CASIDNFNYGYTF
15	TRBV6-1	-	TRBJ2-3	-	TGTGCCAGCAGTGCTGGCAGGGTTGGCACAGATACGCAGTATTTT	CASSAGRVGTDTQYF
14	TRBV18	-	TRBJ2-1	TRBD1	TGTGCCAGCTTGGGACAGACCTCCTACAATGAGCAGTTCTTC	CASLGQTSYNEQFF
13	TRBV2	-	TRBJ2-7	-	TGTGCCAGCAGGTCGGGAGCCGGGATCGAGCAGTACTTC	CASRSGAGIEQYF
16	TRBV28	-	TRBJ2-1	TRBD2	TGTGCCAGCAGTTCCTCTAACGCGGGGGGATACAATGAGCAGTTCTTC	CASSSSNAGGYNEQFF
15	TRBV6-1	-	TRBJ1-5	-	TGTGCCAGCACGGGGCCGGGGTCGTCCAATCAGCCCCAGCATTTT	CASTGPGSSNQPQHF
15	TRBV4-2	once	TRBJ2-3	TRBD2	TGTGCCAGCAGCCAGACAAGCGGGGACACAGATACGCAGTATTTT	CASSQTSGDTDTQYF
16	TRBV7-3	-	TRBJ2-2	-	TGTGCCAGCAGCCCCAGACAGTCCGCGAACACCGGGGAGCTGTTTTTT	CASSPRQSANTGELFF
17	TRBV5-6	once	TRBJ2-3	-	TGTGCCAGCAGCTTGGATCCCCGCCAAGCTGGGACAGATACGCAGTATTTT	CASSLDPRQAGTDTQYF
14	TRBV19	-	TRBJ1-5	-	TGTGCCACCAAAGGAAGGATTAGCAATCAGCCCCAGCATTTT	CATKGRISNQPQHF
14	TRBV21-1	-	TRBJ2-2	-	TGTGCCACCATGGGACAGGGGTCGGTCGGGGAGCTGTTTTTT	CATMGQGSVGELFF
13	TRBV19	-	TRBJ2-7	TRBD1	TGTGCCAGCACAGGGGCCAGCTCCTACGAGCAGTACTTC	CASTGASSYEQYF
13	TRBV9	-	TRBJ2-7	TRBD1	TGTGCCAGCAGCGCCAGGGGGCTCTACGAGCAGTACTTC	CASSARGLYEQYF
13	TRBV5-1	-	TRBJ1-3	-	TGCGCCAGCAGTCGCTGGGGGGGAAACACCATATATTTT	CASSRWGGNTIYF
17	TRBV4-1	-	TRBJ2-3	-	TGCGCCAGCAGCCAAGAGGTGGGGGGCCGAAGCGGGGATACGCAGTATTTT	CASSQEVGGRSGDTQYF
12	TRBV10-3	-	TRBJ1-1	-	TGTGCCATCAGGCGCGAGGGCACTGAAGCTTTCTTT	CAIRREGTEAFF
14	TRBV10-3	-	TRBJ1-2	-	TGTGCCATCAGTGAGACAGGGATACTCGGGGGCTACACCTTC	CAISETGILGGYTF